This TCR beta chain appears in the sequencing data of a study of blood T cell repertoires in COVID-19. The wider study: COVID-19 samples, acute and convalescent, were from the United States, Italy and Spain. Sample material is recorded as cDNA or gDNA derived from T cells, B-cell-depleted T cells, or PBMCs.

Sequencing was performed with immunoSEQ multiplex PCR; in TCRdb, only in-frame clones are kept and a portion is missing. The data hold nearly 85,000 clones, with around four fifths observed a single time. Sequenced: peripheral blood. This clonotype was sampled from a woman aged 55-75 years with acute or convalescent COVID-19.

CDR3 amino acids: CASSYSTGYYEQYF. The CDR3 DNA is TGTGCCAGCAGTTACTCGACAGGGTACTACGAGCAGTACTTC. The genes are TRBV6-2 or TRBV6-3 and TRBJ2-7, with 7 bases identical to TRBD1. CDR1 and CDR2 from the germline V gene are MNHEY and SVGEGT. J lost 3 bases, V lost 0 bases, and 2 bases had no gene match. The CDR3 has 14 residues.